This T cell receptor beta chain was observed in a study of post-analysis software for immune sequencing data. About the research overall: The study covered relapsing-remitting, secondary progressive and progressive-relapsing courses of multiple sclerosis.

Study-wide results and caveats: Controls showed significantly higher normalized Chao1 diversity than did multiple sclerosis patients. Strong co-clustering by F measure linked samples that shared a preparation batch. With TRBV5-6, TRBV5-1 and TRBV20-1 included, about five TRBV segments were more frequent in patients than in controls.

The authors incorporated unique molecular identifiers into the TCR beta cDNA libraries. The source material, roughly 0.9 to 10 million T cells, gave rise to roughly 0.5 million cDNA molecules. TCRdb used MiXCR to reprocess the PCR reads, holding one entry per CDR3 protein. The table has about half a million distinct CDR3 sequences, roughly 45% seen once. This clonotype was seen more than once but under ten times. Its antigen is currently unknown. V was cut by 0 bases and J by 2 bases, with 5 bases left in between. CDR1 is DFQATT and CDR2 is SNEGSKA in the germline V gene (reference sequence). The CDR3 runs 14 residues.

The clonotype comes from a girl aged 5-17 years with multiple sclerosis. The material sequenced was blood. The chain links TRBV20-1 to TRBJ2-6; D gene ambiguous. The DNA of the CDR3 is TGCAGTGCTAGAGATTTAGCTGGGGCCAACGTCCTGACTTTC. The encoded protein is CSARDLAGANVLTF.